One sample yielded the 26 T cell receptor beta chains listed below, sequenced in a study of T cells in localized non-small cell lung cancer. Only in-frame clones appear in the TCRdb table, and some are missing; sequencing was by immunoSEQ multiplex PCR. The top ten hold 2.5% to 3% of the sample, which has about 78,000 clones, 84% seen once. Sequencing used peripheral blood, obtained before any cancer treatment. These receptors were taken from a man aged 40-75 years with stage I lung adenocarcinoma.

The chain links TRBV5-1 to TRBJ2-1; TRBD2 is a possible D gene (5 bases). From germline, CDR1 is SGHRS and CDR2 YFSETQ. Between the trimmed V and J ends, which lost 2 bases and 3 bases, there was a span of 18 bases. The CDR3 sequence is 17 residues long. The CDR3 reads CASSLDTGLSVYNEQFF. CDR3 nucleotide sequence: TGCGCCAGCAGCTTAGATACCGGACTCAGCGTCTACAATGAGCAGTTCTTC.

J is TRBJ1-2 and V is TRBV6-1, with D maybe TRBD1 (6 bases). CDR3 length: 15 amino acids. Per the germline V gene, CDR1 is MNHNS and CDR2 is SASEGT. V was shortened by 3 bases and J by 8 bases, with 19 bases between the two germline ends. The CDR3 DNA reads TGTGCCAGCAGTGATAACCCCGGGGGCCTAACGGGCTACACCTTC. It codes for CASSDNPGGLTGYTF.

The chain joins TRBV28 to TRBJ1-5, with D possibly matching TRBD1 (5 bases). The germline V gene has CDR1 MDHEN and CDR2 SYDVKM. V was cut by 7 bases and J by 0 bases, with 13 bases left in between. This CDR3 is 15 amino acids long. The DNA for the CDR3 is TGTGCCAGCAAATCGGGACCCCTTAGCAATCAGCCCCAGCATTTT. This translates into CASKSGPLSNQPQHF.

The CDR3 sequence: CASSQRRRGGRGGSSYNEQFF. CDR3 bases: TGTGCCAGCAGCCAAAGGAGACGAGGAGGTAGGGGGGGTAGCTCCTACAATGAGCAGTTCTTC. The chain uses TRBV14 and TRBJ2-1, with D possibly TRBD2 on 7 matching bases. The CDR3 sequence is 21 residues long. V shed 2 bases and J shed 0 bases, with 26 bases lying between them. Germline CDR1 reads SGHDN; CDR2 reads FVKESK.

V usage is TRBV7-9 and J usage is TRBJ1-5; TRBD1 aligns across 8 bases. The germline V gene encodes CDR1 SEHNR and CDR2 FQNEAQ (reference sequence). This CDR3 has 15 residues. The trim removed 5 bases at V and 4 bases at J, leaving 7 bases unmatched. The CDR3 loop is CASSRGQELNQPQHF. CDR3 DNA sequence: TGTGCCAGCAGCCGGGGACAGGAGTTGAATCAGCCCCAGCATTTT. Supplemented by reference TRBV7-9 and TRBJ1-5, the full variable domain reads DTGVSQNPRHKITKRGQNVTFRCDPISEHNRLYWYRQTLGQGPEFLTYFQNEAQLEKSRLLSDRFSAERPKGSFSTLEIQRTEQGDSAMYLCASSRGQELNQPQHFGDGTRLSIL.

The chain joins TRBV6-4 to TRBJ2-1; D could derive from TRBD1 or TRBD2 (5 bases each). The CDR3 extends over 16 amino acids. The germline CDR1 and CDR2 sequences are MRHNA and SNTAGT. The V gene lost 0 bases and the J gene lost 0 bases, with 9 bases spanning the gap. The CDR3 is CASSDSGTYSYNEQFF. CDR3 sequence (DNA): TGTGCCAGCAGTGACTCGGGGACCTACTCCTACAATGAGCAGTTCTTC.

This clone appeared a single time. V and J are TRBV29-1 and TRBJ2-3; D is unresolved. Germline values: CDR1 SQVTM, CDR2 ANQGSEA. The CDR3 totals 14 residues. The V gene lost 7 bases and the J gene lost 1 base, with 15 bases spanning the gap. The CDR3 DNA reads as TGCAGCGCTAACCTCAAAGGCGGCACAGATACGCAGTATTTT. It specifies CSANLKGGTDTQYF.

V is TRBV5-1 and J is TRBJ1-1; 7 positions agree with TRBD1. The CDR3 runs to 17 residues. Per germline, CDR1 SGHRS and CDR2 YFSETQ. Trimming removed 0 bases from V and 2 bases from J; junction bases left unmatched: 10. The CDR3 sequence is CASSLARGDRDNTEAFF. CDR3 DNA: TGCGCCAGCAGCTTGGCCCGTGGTGACAGGGATAACACTGAAGCTTTCTTT.

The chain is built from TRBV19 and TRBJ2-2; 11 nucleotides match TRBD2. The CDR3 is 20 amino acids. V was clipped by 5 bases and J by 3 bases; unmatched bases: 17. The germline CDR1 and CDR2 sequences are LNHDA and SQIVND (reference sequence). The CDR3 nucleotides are TGTGCCAGTAGTGGGACAGGCTATAGCGGGAGGGCCTCAGACACCGGGGAGCTGTTTTTT. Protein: CASSGTGYSGRASDTGELFF.

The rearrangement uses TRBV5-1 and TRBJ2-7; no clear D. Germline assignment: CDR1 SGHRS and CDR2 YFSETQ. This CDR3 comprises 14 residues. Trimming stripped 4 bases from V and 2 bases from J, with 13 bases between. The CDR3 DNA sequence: TGCGCCAGCAGCCCTGACACGCTAACCTACGAGCAGTACTTC. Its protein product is CASSPDTLTYEQYF.

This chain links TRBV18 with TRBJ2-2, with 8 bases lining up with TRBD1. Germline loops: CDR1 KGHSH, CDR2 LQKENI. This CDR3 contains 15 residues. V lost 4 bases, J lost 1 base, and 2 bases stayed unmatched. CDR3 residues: CASSLGTGNTGELFF. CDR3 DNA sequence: TGTGCCAGCTCACTAGGGACAGGGAACACCGGGGAGCTGTTTTTT.

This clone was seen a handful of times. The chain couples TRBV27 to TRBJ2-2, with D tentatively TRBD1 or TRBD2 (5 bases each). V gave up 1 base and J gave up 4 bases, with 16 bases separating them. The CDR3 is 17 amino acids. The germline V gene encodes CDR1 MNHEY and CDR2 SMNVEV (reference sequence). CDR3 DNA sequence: TGTGCCAGCAGTTTATTCGGTAGGGGTCGGGGCACCGGGGAGCTGTTTTTT. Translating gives CASSLFGRGRGTGELFF.

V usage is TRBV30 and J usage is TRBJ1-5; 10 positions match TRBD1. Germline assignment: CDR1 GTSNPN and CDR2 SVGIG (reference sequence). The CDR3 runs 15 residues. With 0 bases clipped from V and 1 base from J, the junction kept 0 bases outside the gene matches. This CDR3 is CAWSVGQGSNQPQHF. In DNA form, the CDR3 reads TGTGCCTGGAGTGTGGGACAGGGGAGCAATCAGCCCCAGCATTTT.

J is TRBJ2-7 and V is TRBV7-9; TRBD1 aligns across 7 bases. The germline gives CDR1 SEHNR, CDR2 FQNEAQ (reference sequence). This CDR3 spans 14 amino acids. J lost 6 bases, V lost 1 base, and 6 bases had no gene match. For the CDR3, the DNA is TGTGCCAGCAGCTTAGTCCCGAGACAGGGCGAGCAGTACTTC. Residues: CASSLVPRQGEQYF.

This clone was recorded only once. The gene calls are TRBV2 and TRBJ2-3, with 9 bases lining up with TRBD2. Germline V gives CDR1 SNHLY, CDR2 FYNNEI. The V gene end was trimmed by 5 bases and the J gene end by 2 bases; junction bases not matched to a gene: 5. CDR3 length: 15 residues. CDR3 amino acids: CASSRSGRLTDTQYF. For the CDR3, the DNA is TGTGCCAGCAGTAGAAGCGGGAGGCTCACAGATACGCAGTATTTT.

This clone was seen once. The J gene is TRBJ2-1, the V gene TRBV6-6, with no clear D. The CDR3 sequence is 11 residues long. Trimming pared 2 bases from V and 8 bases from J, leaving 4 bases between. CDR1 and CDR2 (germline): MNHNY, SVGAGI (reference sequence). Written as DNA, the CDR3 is TGTGCCAGCAGTTACCTGGATGAGCAGTTCTTC. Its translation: CASSYLDEQFF.

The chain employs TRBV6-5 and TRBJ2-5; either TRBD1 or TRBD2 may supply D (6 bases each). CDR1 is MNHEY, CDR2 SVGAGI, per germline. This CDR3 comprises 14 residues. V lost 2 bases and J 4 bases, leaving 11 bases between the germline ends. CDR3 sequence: CASSYDGGAETQYF. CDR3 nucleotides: TGTGCCAGCAGTTACGACGGGGGCGCAGAGACCCAGTACTTC.

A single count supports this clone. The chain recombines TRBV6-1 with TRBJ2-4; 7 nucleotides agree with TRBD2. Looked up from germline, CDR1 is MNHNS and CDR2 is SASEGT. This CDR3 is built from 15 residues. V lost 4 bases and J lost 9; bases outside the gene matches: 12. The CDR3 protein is CASSVGGTASSIQYF. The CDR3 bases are TGTGCCAGCAGTGTGGGGGGGACCGCTAGTAGCATTCAGTACTTC.

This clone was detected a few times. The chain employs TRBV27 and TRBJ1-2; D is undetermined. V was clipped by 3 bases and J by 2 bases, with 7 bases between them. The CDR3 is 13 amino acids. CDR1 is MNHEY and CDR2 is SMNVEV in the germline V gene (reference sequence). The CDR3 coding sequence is TGTGCCAGCAGTTTTGCCAAAAACTATGGCTACACCTTC. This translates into CASSFAKNYGYTF.

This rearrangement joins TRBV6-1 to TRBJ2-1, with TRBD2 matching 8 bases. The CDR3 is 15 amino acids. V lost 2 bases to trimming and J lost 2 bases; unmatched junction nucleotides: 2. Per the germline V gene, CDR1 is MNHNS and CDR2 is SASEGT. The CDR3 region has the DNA TGTGCCAGCAGTGAAAGCGGGAGACCCTACAATGAGCAGTTCTTC. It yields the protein CASSESGRPYNEQFF.

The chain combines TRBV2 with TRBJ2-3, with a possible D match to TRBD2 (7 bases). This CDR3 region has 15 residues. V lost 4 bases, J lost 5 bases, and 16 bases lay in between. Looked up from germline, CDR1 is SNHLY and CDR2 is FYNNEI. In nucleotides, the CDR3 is TGTGCCAGCAGTGTAGGGCGGGGGCCCCAAGATACGCAGTATTTT. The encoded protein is CASSVGRGPQDTQYF.

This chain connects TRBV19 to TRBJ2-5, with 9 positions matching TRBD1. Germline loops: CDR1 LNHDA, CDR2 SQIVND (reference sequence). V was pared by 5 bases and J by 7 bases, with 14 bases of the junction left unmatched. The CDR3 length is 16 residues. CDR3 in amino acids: CASSDRGVAGARTQYF. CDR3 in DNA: TGTGCCAGTAGTGACAGGGGGGTAGCAGGAGCACGGACCCAGTACTTC. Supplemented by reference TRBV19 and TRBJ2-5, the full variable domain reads DGGITQSPKYLFRKEGQNVTLSCEQNLNHDAMYWYRQDPGQGLRLIYYSQIVNDFQKGDIAEGYSVSREKKESFPLTVTSAQKNPTAFYLCASSDRGVAGARTQYFGPGTRLLVL.

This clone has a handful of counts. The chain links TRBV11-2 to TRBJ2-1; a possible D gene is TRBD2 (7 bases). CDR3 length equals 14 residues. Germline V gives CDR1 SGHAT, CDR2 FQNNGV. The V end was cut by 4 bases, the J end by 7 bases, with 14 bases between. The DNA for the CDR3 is TGTGCCAGCAGCTCTGTCGGGGGGCGGAATGAGCAGTTCTTC. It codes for CASSSVGGRNEQFF.

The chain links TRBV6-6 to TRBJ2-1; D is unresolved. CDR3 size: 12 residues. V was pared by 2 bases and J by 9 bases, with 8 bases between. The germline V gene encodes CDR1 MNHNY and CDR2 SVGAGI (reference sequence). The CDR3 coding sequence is TGTGCCAGCAGTTACGGGCAGACTGAGCAGTTCTTC. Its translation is CASSYGQTEQFF.

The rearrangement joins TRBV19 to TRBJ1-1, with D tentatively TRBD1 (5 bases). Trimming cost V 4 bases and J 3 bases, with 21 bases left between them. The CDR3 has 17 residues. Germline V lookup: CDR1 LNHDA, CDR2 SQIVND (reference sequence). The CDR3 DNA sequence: TGTGCCAGTAGTACCGCGACGGGAATCAGGGTTCACACTGAAGCTTTCTTT. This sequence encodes CASSTATGIRVHTEAFF.

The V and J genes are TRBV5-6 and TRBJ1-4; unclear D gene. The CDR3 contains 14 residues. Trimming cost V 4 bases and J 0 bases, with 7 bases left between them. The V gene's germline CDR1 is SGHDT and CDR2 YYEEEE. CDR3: CASSRFATNEKLFF. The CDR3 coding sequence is TGTGCCAGCAGCCGATTTGCAACTAATGAAAAACTGTTTTTT.